The 13 T cell receptor beta chains given below trace back to one sample, sequenced in a study of blood T cell repertoires in COVID-19. Repertoires were generated with immunoSEQ multiplex PCR, while TCRdb's copy carries only in-frame clones and drops some. This table has some 130,000 clones, 84% appearing once. The sequenced sample consisted of peripheral blood. All receptors come from a human donor in a cohort sampled during active COVID-19.

This chain links TRBV5-1 with TRBJ2-1; 7 bases match TRBD1. Losses at the gene ends were 4 bases for V and 7 bases for J; bases not matched to a gene: 11. CDR1 SGHRS and CDR2 YFSETQ come from the germline V gene. The CDR3 is 15 amino acids. The CDR3 region is CASSLRDSPGNEQFF. The CDR3 DNA sequence: TGCGCCAGCAGCCTTCGGGACAGTCCAGGGAATGAGCAGTTCTTC.

The chain combines TRBV10-3 with TRBJ1-5; tentative D call: TRBD1 (5 bases). CDR1 is ENHRY, CDR2 SYGVKD, per germline. The length of the CDR3 is 15 residues. V lost 4 bases to trimming and J lost 0 bases, with 10 bases between them. CDR3: CAISAGLHSNQPQHF. The CDR3 coding sequence is TGTGCCATCAGTGCAGGGCTTCATAGCAATCAGCCCCAGCATTTT.

V usage is TRBV5-1 and J usage is TRBJ2-3; 7 bases line up with TRBD1. CDR1 and CDR2 (germline): SGHRS, YFSETQ. The CDR3 totals 15 residues. V dropped 5 bases and J dropped 4; count of bases not matched to a gene: 10. CDR3: CASRFQAGGSDTQYF. The CDR3 DNA reads TGCGCCAGCAGGTTCCAGGCAGGGGGTTCAGATACGCAGTATTTT.

The chain uses TRBV11-2 and TRBJ2-3; D may be TRBD1 (5 bases). The germline V gene has CDR1 SGHAT and CDR2 FQNNGV. The CDR3 is 16 residues long. The germline V and J ends were trimmed by 3 bases and 0 bases, with 13 bases remaining between them. CDR3 sequence (DNA): TGTGCCAGCAGCTTTCGCAGGGCTACTAGCACAGATACGCAGTATTTT. It codes for CASSFRRATSTDTQYF.

The chain couples TRBV4-1 to TRBJ1-2; D gene unclear. This CDR3 has 13 residues. V was shortened by 6 bases and J by 3 bases, with 11 bases between the two germline ends. The germline gives CDR1 MGHRA, CDR2 YSYEKL. In nucleotides, the CDR3 is TGCGCCAGCAGTCGAGGGTTTGACTATGGCTACACCTTC. It specifies CASSRGFDYGYTF.

The sample holds one count of this clone. V is TRBV7-9 and J is TRBJ1-6; 9 positions agree with TRBD1. With V trimmed by 5 bases and J by 10 bases, 6 bases remained unmatched. From germline, CDR1 is SEHNR and CDR2 FQNEAQ (reference sequence). This CDR3 spans 14 amino acids. This chain's CDR3 is CASSPGTGSSPLHF. The DNA for the CDR3 is TGTGCCAGCAGCCCAGGGACAGGGTCATCACCCCTCCACTTT. The whole variable domain, remainder taken from reference TRBV7-9 and TRBJ1-6, is DTGVSQNPRHKITKRGQNVTFRCDPISEHNRLYWYRQTLGQGPEFLTYFQNEAQLEKSRLLSDRFSAERPKGSFSTLEIQRTEQGDSAMYLCASSPGTGSSPLHFGNGTRLTVT.

The genes are TRBV6-5 and TRBJ1-2; unclear D gene. V gave up 0 bases and J gave up 4 bases, with 12 bases separating them. The CDR3 is made up of 15 amino acids. Germline V lookup: CDR1 MNHEY, CDR2 SVGAGI. The DNA of the CDR3 is TGTGCCAGCAGTTACTCGATAACTCGGGGCTATGGCTACACCTTC. It codes for CASSYSITRGYGYTF.

V usage is TRBV19 and J usage is TRBJ1-1; 8 bases map to TRBD1. In germline, CDR1 is LNHDA, CDR2 SQIVND (reference sequence). The trim removed 8 bases at V and 0 bases at J, leaving 8 bases unmatched. This CDR3 region has 15 residues. CDR3 nucleotides: TGTGCCAGTCGAGACCCGGGACAGGTGAACACTGAAGCTTTCTTT. It codes for CASRDPGQVNTEAFF.

This clone was picked up one time. The chain combines TRBV9 with TRBJ2-2; D is perhaps TRBD2 (5 bases). Germline CDR1 reads SGDLS; CDR2 reads YYNGEE. The ends were cut back, 2 bases at V and 1 base at J, with 9 bases in the middle. The CDR3 loop spans 15 amino acids. The chain's CDR3 is CASSVGSGNTGELFF. CDR3 bases: TGTGCCAGCAGCGTGGGAAGCGGGAACACCGGGGAGCTGTTTTTT.

The DNA for the CDR3 is TGTGCCAGCAGCTTAGCAGCCGGGACAGTGAACACTGAAGCTTTCTTT. It yields the protein CASSLAAGTVNTEAFF. The chain links TRBV7-9 to TRBJ1-1, with TRBD1 identical over 7 bases. The germline CDR1 and CDR2 sequences are SEHNR and FQNEAQ (reference sequence). With 0 bases clipped from V and 0 bases from J, the junction kept 4 bases outside the gene matches. CDR3 length: 16 amino acids.

The rearrangement joins TRBV4-2 to TRBJ1-2; TRBD1 agrees at 9 bases. With V trimmed by 4 bases and J by 4 bases, 7 bases remained unmatched. Germline V gives CDR1 LGHNA, CDR2 YNFKEQ. This CDR3 spans 15 amino acids. Here the CDR3 DNA reads TGTGCCAGCAGCCCAACTTACAGGGGGCCCTATGGCTACACCTTC. This sequence encodes CASSPTYRGPYGYTF.

This chain connects TRBV19 to TRBJ2-1, with 10 bases that match TRBD2. This CDR3 has 17 amino acids. CDR1 is LNHDA, CDR2 SQIVND, per germline (reference sequence). Trimming at V came to 7 bases and at J to 7 bases, leaving 16 bases not matched to a gene. The CDR3 region has the DNA TGTGCCAGTACCCCCCTAGCGGGGGACTTCTATGGAAATGAGCAGTTCTTC. This sequence encodes CASTPLAGDFYGNEQFF. Based on the CDR3 plus reference TRBV19 and TRBJ2-1, the full variable domain is DGGITQSPKYLFRKEGQNVTLSCEQNLNHDAMYWYRQDPGQGLRLIYYSQIVNDFQKGDIAEGYSVSREKKESFPLTVTSAQKNPTAFYLCASTPLAGDFYGNEQFFGPGTRLTVL.

This chain uses TRBV12-3 or TRBV12-4 with TRBJ2-2, with D perhaps TRBD2 (6 bases). The CDR3 is 13 residues long. The germline V and J ends were trimmed by 3 bases and 8 bases, with 10 bases remaining between them. The CDR3 spells CASSLRAGGELFF. In DNA, the CDR3 is TGTGCCAGCAGTTTGAGGGCGGGGGGGGAGCTGTTTTTT.